Listed here are 27 T cell receptor beta chains from one sample, sequenced in a study of OX40 agonist ivuxolimab in advanced cancers. Profiling relied on immunoSEQ multiplex PCR, and the TCRdb table lists in-frame clones only, not all of them. This sample has approximately 15,000 clones, with 90% found just once. The starting material was CD4+ or CD8+ T cells sorted from blood, obtained in a trial of the OX40 agonist ivuxolimab. The source of these receptors is an adult with an advanced solid tumor such as melanoma, head and neck, liver or kidney cancer.

The CDR3 sequence: CASSSGLAGQETQYF. The CDR3 DNA sequence: TGCGCCAGCAGCTCGGGACTAGCGGGGCAAGAGACCCAGTACTTC. The chain has TRBV5-1 and TRBJ2-5; 13 bases line up with TRBD2. This CDR3 has 15 residues. Germline V gives CDR1 SGHRS, CDR2 YFSETQ. Trimming cost V 3 bases and J 2 bases; bases outside gene matches: 1.

The chain carries TRBV2 and TRBJ2-1; TRBD1 is a possible D gene (8 bases). The CDR3 spans 14 residues. Germline V gives CDR1 SNHLY, CDR2 FYNNEI. The V gene lost 7 bases and the J gene lost 4 bases, with 14 bases spanning the gap. In DNA, the CDR3 is TGTGCCAGCAAGGACAGGGAGGGGTACAATGAGCAGTTCTTC. This sequence encodes CASKDREGYNEQFF.

The rearrangement uses TRBV14 and TRBJ2-1, with D unclear. Trimming pared 4 bases from V and 0 bases from J, leaving 7 bases between. CDR3 length: 14 residues. Germline CDR1 and CDR2: SGHDN and FVKESK. In DNA form, the CDR3 reads TGTGCCAGCAGCCTTTGGGCCTCCTACAATGAGCAGTTCTTC. It translates to CASSLWASYNEQFF.

The chain joins TRBV19 to TRBJ1-5, with 10 positions matching TRBD1. CDR3 length: 15 residues. V dropped 1 base and J dropped 5; count of bases not matched to a gene: 2. The germline CDR1 and CDR2 sequences are LNHDA and SQIVND (reference sequence). CDR3 loop: CASSIGQGADQPQHF. DNA of the CDR3: TGTGCCAGTAGTATAGGACAGGGGGCTGATCAGCCCCAGCATTTT.

The chain uses TRBV4-3 and TRBJ2-5; a weak D match, TRBD2 (7 bases). The tail of the sequence fits TRBJ2-7 better, so the J call may be wrong. The CDR3 is made up of 18 amino acids. Looked up from germline, CDR1 is LGHNA and CDR2 is YSLEER. CDR3 in amino acids: CASSDWGASGENHYEQYF. In DNA, the CDR3 is TGCGCCAGCAGCGACTGGGGGGCTAGCGGCGAAAACCACTACGAGCAGTACTTC.

CDR3 region: CASRRPGGEETQYF. The DNA for the CDR3 is TGTGCCAGCAGACGACCAGGGGGCGAAGAGACCCAGTACTTC. The V and J genes are TRBV13 and TRBJ2-5, with 8 bases fitting TRBD1. The CDR3 covers 14 residues. Trimming removed 6 bases from V and 3 bases from J; junction bases left unmatched: 6. Germline values: CDR1 PRHDT, CDR2 FYEKMQ (reference sequence).

The genes are TRBV29-1 and TRBJ2-7, with TRBD1 matching over 8 bases. Germline values: CDR1 SQVTM, CDR2 ANQGSEA. After removal of 2 bases from V and 6 bases from J, the junction contained 6 bases not matched to a gene. This CDR3 has 13 amino acids. CDR3: CSVEKQGAGEQYF. CDR3 coding DNA: TGCAGCGTTGAAAAGCAGGGGGCTGGCGAGCAGTACTTC.

This clone showed up just once. The chain's CDR3 is CASSEGLGSPLHF. The DNA for the CDR3 is TGTGCCAGCAGCGAGGGGCTGGGTTCACCCCTCCACTTT. V gene TRBV11-3 combines with J gene TRBJ1-6; the D gene is possibly TRBD1 (5 bases). Trimming left V 5 bases short and J 9 bases short, with 11 bases between. Per the germline V gene, CDR1 is SGHNT and CDR2 is YENEEA. The CDR3 runs to 13 residues.

The chain carries TRBV2 and TRBJ2-7; tentatively, D is TRBD1 or TRBD2 (5 bases each). V lost 10 bases and J 3 bases, leaving 19 bases between the germline ends. The CDR3 consists of 14 residues. CDR1 is SNHLY and CDR2 is FYNNEI in the germline V gene. CDR3 DNA sequence: TGTGCCACTCTCCGGGACCCGTCGGACTACGAGCAGTACTTC. Translated: CATLRDPSDYEQYF.

This chain connects TRBV2 to TRBJ1-1, with TRBD1 matching over 8 bases. CDR1 is SNHLY and CDR2 is FYNNEI in the germline V gene. The CDR3 length is 14 residues. Unmatched junction bases numbered 2, after V lost 5 bases and J lost 0 bases. The CDR3 sequence is CASSPDRVNTEAFF. DNA for the CDR3: TGTGCCAGCAGTCCGGACAGGGTGAACACTGAAGCTTTCTTT. The full variable domain, its missing parts supplied by reference TRBV2 and TRBJ1-1, is EPEVTQTPSHQVTQMGQEVILRCVPISNHLYFYWYRQILGQKVEFLVSFYNNEISEKSEIFDDQFSVERPDGSNFTLKIRSTKLEDSAMYFCASSPDRVNTEAFFGQGTRLTVV.

V is TRBV29-1 and J is TRBJ1-1; 10 bases align to TRBD1. CDR3 length: 13 amino acids. The V segment lost 5 bases and the J segment 4 bases; nucleotides outside the gene matches: 4. Germline CDR1 is SQVTM and CDR2 is ANQGSEA. In DNA form, the CDR3 reads TGCAGCGTTCGCCGGGACAGGGGCACTGAAGCTTTCTTT. Encoded protein: CSVRRDRGTEAFF.

The chain has TRBV7-2 and TRBJ1-1; D unclear. This CDR3 spans 14 amino acids. V lost 0 bases, J lost 1 base, and 6 bases lay in between. From germline, CDR1 is SGHTA and CDR2 FQGNSA. In nucleotides, the CDR3 is TGTGCCAGCAGCTTAGCGTTGCGGAACACTGAAGCTTTCTTT. Translation gives CASSLALRNTEAFF. Filled out from reference TRBV7-2 and TRBJ1-1, the complete variable domain reads GAGVSQSPSNKVTEKGKDVELRCDPISGHTALYWYRQSLGQGLEFLIYFQGNSAPDKSGLPSDRFSAERTGGSVSTLTIQRTQQEDSAVYLCASSLALRNTEAFFGQGTRLTVV.

The rearrangement joins TRBV7-8 to TRBJ2-2; 8 nucleotides line up with TRBD1. The CDR3 is 17 residues long. From germline, CDR1 is SGHVS and CDR2 FQNEAQ. Unmatched junction bases numbered 8, after V lost 5 bases and J lost 0 bases. CDR3 coding DNA: TGTGCCAGCAGCCAACTCCAGGGGGCACCGAACACCGGGGAGCTGTTTTTT. This sequence encodes CASSQLQGAPNTGELFF.

The rearrangement links TRBV5-4 to TRBJ2-3; D remains unclear. Trimming shortened V by 0 bases and J by 6 bases, and 5 bases separated the two germline ends. The germline gives CDR1 SGHNT, CDR2 YYREEE (reference sequence). This CDR3 region has 12 residues. The CDR3 region is CASSLVSDTQYF. CDR3 nucleotides: TGTGCCAGCAGCTTGGTCTCTGATACGCAGTATTTT.

The table lists this clone with a count of one. V gene TRBV13 combines with J gene TRBJ1-1, with 9 bases lining up with TRBD1. The germline gives CDR1 PRHDT, CDR2 FYEKMQ (reference sequence). This CDR3 spans 14 amino acids. The V and J ends lost 5 bases and 1 base, in that order; junction bases with no gene match: 2. CDR3 protein: CASSVGQGNTEAFF. Here the CDR3 DNA reads TGTGCCAGCAGCGTGGGACAGGGGAACACTGAAGCTTTCTTT.

V and J are TRBV29-1 and TRBJ2-1, with unresolved D. The CDR3 runs 11 residues. The germline V and J ends were trimmed by 7 bases and 4 bases, with 8 bases remaining between them. Germline-derived CDR1 and CDR2 are SQVTM and ANQGSEA. The CDR3 DNA follows: TGCAGCGCCCCCAGGTACAATGAGCAGTTCTTC. Translated: CSAPRYNEQFF.

In DNA, the CDR3 is TGTGCCAGCAGCAAAGTGAGGACAACAAGCTACGAGCAGTACTTC. Translation gives CASSKVRTTSYEQYF. The chain employs TRBV21-1 and TRBJ2-7; the DNA was not used to check the table's D call, TRBD1. TRBV21-1 is a pseudogene locus. The CDR3 runs to 15 residues.

This chain joins TRBV6-5 and TRBJ1-2; TRBD1 agrees at 8 bases. V lost 1 base to trimming and J lost 2 bases; unmatched junction nucleotides: 3. CDR3 length: 15 residues. Per germline, CDR1 MNHEY and CDR2 SVGAGI. The CDR3 sequence is CASSYFTGGNYGYTF. The CDR3 DNA reads as TGTGCCAGCAGTTACTTCACAGGGGGGAACTATGGCTACACCTTC.

By its share, this clone is medium-sized. The V and J genes are TRBV5-5 and TRBJ2-2, with 15 bases fitting TRBD2. CDR3 length equals 18 residues. In germline, CDR1 is SGHKS, CDR2 YYEKEE (reference sequence). J was trimmed by 0 bases and V by 2 bases; bases with no gene match: 2. DNA for the CDR3: TGTGCCAGCAGCTTAGGACTAGCGGGAGGGGCGAACACCGGGGAGCTGTTTTTT. It specifies CASSLGLAGGANTGELFF. Full variable domain (outside the CDR3, taken from reference TRBV5-5 and TRBJ2-2): DAGVTQSPTHLIKTRGQQVTLRCSPISGHKSVSWYQQVLGQGPQFIFQYYEKEERGRGNFPDRFSARQFPNYSSELNVNALLLGDSALYLCASSLGLAGGANTGELFFGEGSRLTVL.

The chain couples TRBV7-9 to TRBJ1-2; D may be TRBD1 (6 bases). This CDR3 comprises 14 residues. Germline V CDR1 and CDR2: SEHNR, FQNEAQ (reference sequence). Trimming took off 4 bases at V and 4 bases at J, with 13 bases between the two ends. The CDR3 nucleotides are TGTGCCAGCAGCTGGACAGATGTGAGCTATGGCTACACCTTC. Its translation is CASSWTDVSYGYTF.

CDR3 coding DNA: TGTGCCAGCAGTTACCCGACTAGCGGTTACAATGAGCAGTTCTTC. This encodes CASSYPTSGYNEQFF. The rearrangement joins TRBV6-6 to TRBJ2-1; 9 bases are a match to TRBD2. V shed 2 bases, J shed 4 bases, and the junction held 3 bases outside the gene matches. Germline V gene sequence: CDR1 MNHNY, CDR2 SVGAGI (reference sequence). This CDR3 spans 15 amino acids.

The CDR3 DNA follows: TGTGCCAGCAGCGTAGTGGGCGGGAGTGGCTTAGATACGCAGTATTTT. Translation gives CASSVVGGSGLDTQYF. The chain carries TRBV9 and TRBJ2-3, with 7 bases lining up with TRBD2. This CDR3 is 16 amino acids long. Germline trimming cut 0 bases from V and 5 bases from J; bases unmatched to any gene: 9. From germline, CDR1 is SGDLS and CDR2 YYNGEE.

This clone is medium-sized by share. This chain uses TRBV27 with TRBJ2-1; D gene ambiguous. This CDR3 comprises 14 residues. Per germline, CDR1 MNHEY and CDR2 SMNVEV (reference sequence). V lost 6 bases and J 1 base, leaving 10 bases between the germline ends. The CDR3 DNA sequence: TGTGCCAGCAGGTCTAGTTTTTCCTACAATGAGCAGTTCTTC. It codes for CASRSSFSYNEQFF.

This rearrangement joins TRBV5-1 to TRBJ2-7; 12 bases align to TRBD1. From germline, CDR1 is SGHRS and CDR2 YFSETQ. V dropped 3 bases and J dropped 3; count of bases not matched to a gene: 7. The CDR3 contains 16 residues. In DNA, the CDR3 is TGCGCCAGCAGCTCTACCGGGACAGGGGGCCTCTACGAGCAGTACTTC. Amino acids: CASSSTGTGGLYEQYF.

This rearrangement joins TRBV7-6 to TRBJ2-5, with TRBD1 matching 8 bases. CDR1 SGHVS and CDR2 FNYEAQ come from the germline V gene. The V gene end was trimmed by 5 bases and the J gene end by 5 bases; junction bases not matched to a gene: 7. This CDR3 is 14 amino acids long. The CDR3 loop reads CASSSRGRVETQYF. The DNA for the CDR3 is TGTGCCAGCAGCAGCAGGGGGCGGGTGGAGACCCAGTACTTC.

The genes are TRBV5-4 and TRBJ2-1; 12 bases agree with TRBD2. The J segment lost 4 bases and the V segment lost 1 base, leaving 3 bases of the junction unmatched. This CDR3 is built from 16 residues. The germline V gene encodes CDR1 SGHNT and CDR2 YYREEE (reference sequence). CDR3 amino acids: CASSLPSGRGYNEQFF. DNA for the CDR3: TGTGCCAGCAGCTTGCCTAGCGGGAGGGGATACAATGAGCAGTTCTTC.

CDR3 in DNA: TGTGCCAGCAGTGAATATGGCCAGCGGGGCTCCTACGAGCAGTACTTC. It is translated as CASSEYGQRGSYEQYF. V is TRBV6-1 and J is TRBJ2-7, with 7 positions matching TRBD2. CDR3 length: 16 amino acids. Germline V gene sequence: CDR1 MNHNS, CDR2 SASEGT. V lost 2 bases to trimming and J lost 0 bases; unmatched junction nucleotides: 7.